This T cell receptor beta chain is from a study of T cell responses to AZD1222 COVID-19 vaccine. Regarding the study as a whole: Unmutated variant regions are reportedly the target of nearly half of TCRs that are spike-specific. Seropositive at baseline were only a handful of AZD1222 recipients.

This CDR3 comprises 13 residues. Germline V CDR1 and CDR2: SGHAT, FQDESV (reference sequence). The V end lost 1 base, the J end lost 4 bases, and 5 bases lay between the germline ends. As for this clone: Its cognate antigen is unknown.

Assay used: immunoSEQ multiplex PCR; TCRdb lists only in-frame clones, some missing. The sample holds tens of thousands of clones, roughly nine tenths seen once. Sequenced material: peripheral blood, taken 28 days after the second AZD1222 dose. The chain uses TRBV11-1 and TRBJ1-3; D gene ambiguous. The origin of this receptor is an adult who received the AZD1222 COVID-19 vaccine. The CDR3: CASSLDPGNTIYF. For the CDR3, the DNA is TGTGCCAGCAGCTTAGATCCAGGAAACACCATATATTTT.